This TCR beta chain was sequenced in a study of identical twins. This clonotype appeared a few times. There are 12 residues in the CDR3. The V gene lost 6 bases and the J gene lost 2 bases, with 7 bases spanning the gap. From the 5' RACE reads, TCRdb called clonotypes with MiXCR, one entry per CDR3 protein. This sample has about 520,000 distinct CDR3 sequences, with less than 25% found just once. No donor was unhealthy or non-Caucasian. These records were also assigned to another study, of T cells expressing NK-cell markers. That publication notes: The same clonotypes also predominated in the CD3+CD56-NKG2C+ fraction of four donors.

This clonotype was sampled from a young woman in good health. The gene calls are TRBV12-3 or TRBV12-4 and TRBJ1-2; D is unclear. The specimen sequenced was CD4+ T cells sorted from blood. The CDR3 coding sequence is TGTGCCAGCAGCGAGGCGAACTATGGCTACACCTTC. This gives the protein CASSEANYGYTF.